This TCR beta chain derives from a study of blood T cell repertoires in COVID-19. In germline, CDR1 is LGHNA, CDR2 YSLEER. CDR3 length: 17 amino acids. Unmatched junction bases numbered 11, after V lost 0 bases and J lost 4 bases. Clones were sequenced by immunoSEQ multiplex PCR, and TCRdb holds only the in-frame ones, with some missing. This sample has some 250,000 clones, with approximately 86% found just once. The rearrangement uses TRBV4-3 and TRBJ1-2; 7 bases match TRBD1. Input material: peripheral blood. This sequence originates from a man aged 25-40 years with active or convalescent COVID-19. The CDR3 nucleotides read TGCGCCAGCAGCCAAGATACGGGTCAGGGGGAAGCCTATGGCTACACCTTC. This sequence encodes CASSQDTGQGEAYGYTF.